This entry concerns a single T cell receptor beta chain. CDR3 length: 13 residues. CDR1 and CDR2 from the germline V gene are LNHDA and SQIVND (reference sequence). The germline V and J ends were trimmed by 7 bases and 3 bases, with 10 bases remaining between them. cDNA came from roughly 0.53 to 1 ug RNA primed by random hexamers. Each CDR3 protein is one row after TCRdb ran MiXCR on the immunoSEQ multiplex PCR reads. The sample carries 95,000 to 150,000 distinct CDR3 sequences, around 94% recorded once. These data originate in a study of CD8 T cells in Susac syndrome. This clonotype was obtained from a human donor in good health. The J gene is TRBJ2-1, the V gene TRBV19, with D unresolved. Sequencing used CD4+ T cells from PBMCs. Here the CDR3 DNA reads TGTGCCAGTATGGGTCTATTCTACAATGAGCAGTTCTTC. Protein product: CASMGLFYNEQFF.